This TCR beta chain was identified in a study of early T cells in non-severe SARS-CoV-2 infection. MiXCR was run by TCRdb on the 5' RACE reads, yielding one entry per CDR3 protein. The sample records 90,000 to 120,000 distinct CDR3 sequences, 12% being singletons. The CDR3 is 14 amino acids. Per the germline V gene, CDR1 is SEHNR and CDR2 is FQNEAQ (reference sequence). Deletions cut 1 base from V and 0 bases from J, with 4 bases between. This rearrangement joins TRBV7-9 to TRBJ1-3; no clear D gene. Input material: whole blood. The TCR sequence derives from an adult who was a healthcare worker with PCR-confirmed SARS-CoV-2 infection or an uninfected control (not recorded which). The DNA of the CDR3 is TGTGCCAGCAGCTTAGTCAGCTCTGGAAACACCATATATTTT. Amino acid sequence: CASSLVSSGNTIYF.